This passage covers 13 T cell receptor beta chains from one sample sequenced in a study of T cell responses to AZD1222 COVID-19 vaccine. This table comes from immunoSEQ multiplex PCR, and its TCRdb copy is limited to in-frame clones, with some not included. The table lists about 42,000 clones, more than 70% of them singletons, with 25% in the top ten. This specimen consisted of peripheral blood, obtained 28 days after the second AZD1222 dose. These TCRs come from an adult who received the AZD1222 COVID-19 vaccine.

The rearrangement uses TRBV5-5 and TRBJ1-5; D gene uncertain. Per germline, CDR1 SGHKS and CDR2 YYEKEE (reference sequence). The CDR3 is made up of 15 amino acids. Deletions cut 0 bases from V and 0 bases from J, with 7 bases between. In DNA form, the CDR3 reads TGTGCCAGCAGCTTGGTCTCAGCTAGCAATCAGCCCCAGCATTTT. Its translation is CASSLVSASNQPQHF.

The chain recombines TRBV6-2 or TRBV6-3 with TRBJ1-6; D is unclear. The V and J ends lost 2 bases and 4 bases respectively, with 6 bases between them. Per germline, CDR1 MNHEY and CDR2 SVGEGT. CDR3 length: 14 amino acids. CDR3 DNA sequence: TGTGCCAGCAGTTACGGAGCTTATAATTCACCCCTCCACTTT. It specifies CASSYGAYNSPLHF.

The gene calls are TRBV20-1 and TRBJ2-1; D possibly corresponds to TRBD2 (6 bases). CDR1 DFQATT and CDR2 SNEGSKA come from the germline V gene (reference sequence). Trimming stripped 3 bases from V and 10 bases from J, with 13 bases between. The CDR3 runs to 12 residues. In nucleotides, the CDR3 is TGCAGTGCTAGTGGGGGGATCGAGGAGCAGTTCTTC. Encoded protein: CSASGGIEEQFF.

The chain employs TRBV19 and TRBJ2-5; possibly TRBD1 for D (6 bases). V was shortened by 3 bases and J by 2 bases, with 13 bases between the two germline ends. CDR3 length: 15 amino acids. Germline V gives CDR1 LNHDA, CDR2 SQIVND (reference sequence). CDR3 in DNA: TGTGCCAGTAGTATCCAGGGGCGCGGGCAAGAGACCCAGTACTTC. It translates to CASSIQGRGQETQYF.

The chain is built from TRBV2 and TRBJ1-6, with 9 bases identical to TRBD1. This CDR3 has 17 amino acids. V was clipped by 6 bases and J by 9 bases; unmatched bases: 15. The germline gives CDR1 SNHLY, CDR2 FYNNEI. Here the CDR3 DNA reads TGTGCCAGCAGCCAGGGACAGGGAAGTGTTGGAGTTTCACCCCTCCACTTT. This codes for CASSQGQGSVGVSPLHF.

The table lists this clone with a few counts. J is TRBJ2-3 and V is TRBV19; 12 bases align to TRBD2. V was clipped by 2 bases and J by 0 bases; unmatched bases: 6. The length of the CDR3 is 18 residues. The germline V gene encodes CDR1 LNHDA and CDR2 SQIVND (reference sequence). The CDR3 reads CASSISLAGGPSTDTQYF. CDR3 in DNA: TGTGCCAGTAGTATAAGCCTAGCGGGAGGGCCTAGCACAGATACGCAGTATTTT. Full variable domain (outside the CDR3, taken from reference TRBV19 and TRBJ2-3): DGGITQSPKYLFRKEGQNVTLSCEQNLNHDAMYWYRQDPGQGLRLIYYSQIVNDFQKGDIAEGYSVSREKKESFPLTVTSAQKNPTAFYLCASSISLAGGPSTDTQYFGPGTRLTVL.

The rearrangement links TRBV3-1 (or the pseudogene TRBV3-2) to TRBJ1-1; weak D call: TRBD1 (5 bases). V was clipped by 4 bases and J by 0 bases, with 12 bases between them. The CDR3 is 15 amino acids. Germline-derived CDR1 and CDR2 are LGHDT and YNNKEL (reference sequence). CDR3: CASSPGWLMNTEAFF. Written as DNA, the CDR3 is TGTGCCAGCAGCCCAGGGTGGCTAATGAACACTGAAGCTTTCTTT.

The chain is built from TRBV28 and TRBJ1-3; D unclear. The CDR3 is 14 amino acids. Germline assignment: CDR1 MDHEN and CDR2 SYDVKM. V was pared by 3 bases and J by 0 bases, with 6 bases between. CDR3 coding DNA: TGTGCCAGCAGTTTGCCTATCTCTGGAAACACCATATATTTT. It encodes CASSLPISGNTIYF.

This sequence joins TRBV7-2 and TRBJ2-4; 11 nucleotides match TRBD2. This CDR3 contains 19 residues. Germline V gene lookup returns CDR1 SGHTA and CDR2 FQGNSA. Trimming at V came to 5 bases and at J to 1 base, leaving 13 bases not matched to a gene. This CDR3 reads CASSTRGSGRDVAKNIQYF. CDR3 DNA: TGTGCCAGCAGCACTCGGGGTAGCGGGAGGGATGTGGCCAAAAACATTCAGTACTTC.

This clone appeared once. The rearrangement uses TRBV18 and TRBJ2-3; weak D call: TRBD2 (5 bases). Trimming took 0 bases from V and 7 from J, leaving 8 bases between them. Germline V gives CDR1 KGHSH, CDR2 LQKENI. CDR3 length equals 13 residues. This chain's CDR3 is CASSPPSGNTQYF. DNA for the CDR3: TGTGCCAGCTCACCACCGTCGGGAAATACGCAGTATTTT.

V usage is TRBV19 and J usage is TRBJ1-2; 8 nucleotides match TRBD1. This CDR3 is built from 15 residues. V trimming: 7 bases; J trimming: 8 bases; junction bases outside the gene matches: 15. The germline V gene encodes CDR1 LNHDA and CDR2 SQIVND (reference sequence). CDR3 sequence (DNA): TGTGCCAGTATGAACCAGCGGACAGGGAGGCGCGGCTACACCTTC. This encodes CASMNQRTGRRGYTF.

The gene calls are TRBV2 and TRBJ1-5, with 11 positions matching TRBD1. CDR3 length: 15 residues. The junction had 3 bases not matched to a gene; V was cut back by 5 bases and J by 3 bases. The germline V gene encodes CDR1 SNHLY and CDR2 FYNNEI. Written as DNA, the CDR3 is TGTGCCAGCAGTTGGGACAGGGGGGTCAATCAGCCCCAGCATTTT. Protein: CASSWDRGVNQPQHF. Complete variable domain (other parts from reference TRBV2 and TRBJ1-5): EPEVTQTPSHQVTQMGQEVILRCVPISNHLYFYWYRQILGQKVEFLVSFYNNEISEKSEIFDDQFSVERPDGSNFTLKIRSTKLEDSAMYFCASSWDRGVNQPQHFGDGTRLSIL.

The chain is built from TRBV27 and TRBJ2-7; perhaps TRBD2 as D (5 bases). Trimming stripped 2 bases from V and 6 bases from J, with 14 bases between. Per the germline V gene, CDR1 is MNHEY and CDR2 is SMNVEV (reference sequence). The CDR3 runs 14 residues. CDR3 sequence (DNA): TGTGCCAGCAGTTTACTAGCTCAGGCAGGCGAGCAGTACTTC. Protein product: CASSLLAQAGEQYF.